This record looks at one T cell receptor beta chain sequence and its context. The data derive from a study of CXCR3-negative and CXCR3-positive naive CD8 T cells. It was by 5' RACE with UMI labels that the TRB cDNA libraries were prepared. From its re-call of the 5' RACE reads, TCRdb lists each CDR3 protein once, without DNA. The sample's table shows 100,000 to 150,000 distinct CDR3 sequences. This CDR3 spans 12 amino acids. CDR1 and CDR2 from the germline V gene are SEHNR and FQNEAQ (reference sequence). Sequencing used naive CXCR3- CD8+ T cells from blood. The subset here: CD45RO-CCR7+CD27+CD95- naive CD8+ T cells lacking CXCR3 (TNR3-). The J gene is TRBJ2-7, the V gene TRBV7-9; TCRdb gives TRBD1 as the D gene, but with no DNA this cannot be confirmed. The TCR sequence derives from a human donor in good health. Some clones in this sample may be carry-over from other donors' samples. The CDR3 spells CASSLGQNEQYF.